These T cell receptor beta chains were read from a single sample in a study of blood T cell repertoires in COVID-19. Clones were read by immunoSEQ multiplex PCR, and TCRdb kept only the in-frame ones, dropping some. The table records 70,000 to 80,000 clones, approximately 86% of them present only once. Material for sequencing was peripheral blood. Source of these receptors: a woman in her fifties or sixties with acute or convalescent COVID-19. Both conserved end residues are part of each CDR3. Fields, in order: J gene, clone size, V gene, D gene, CDR3 DNA, CDR3 protein. D genes are given only for firm matches. Only part of the rows carry a size: once, few, many, or a class if the clone is expanded.

>TRBJ1-2|once|TRBV5-4|TRBD1
TGTGCCAGCAGCTTGGACAGGGGGACGTTGGGAGGCTACACCTTC
CASSLDRGTLGGYTF
>TRBJ2-2|few|TRBV5-4|NA
TGTGCCAGCAGCCTTCCGGGACTTCTCACCGGGGAGCTGTTTTTT
CASSLPGLLTGELFF
>TRBJ2-3|NA|TRBV28|NA
TGTGCCAGCAGTTTATTCCGGGGGTCCCACAAGGGGAGCACAGATACGCAGTATTTT
CASSLFRGSHKGSTDTQYF
>TRBJ2-2|NA|TRBV28|TRBD2
TGTGCCAGCAGCCTAGCGGGGGAGGGTACCGGGGAGCTGTTTTTT
CASSLAGEGTGELFF
>TRBJ2-1|NA|TRBV5-1|NA
TGCGCCAGCAGCCCCGGACAAACTGGAGTCAACAATGAGCAGTTCTTC
CASSPGQTGVNNEQFF
>TRBJ2-3|NA|TRBV2|TRBD1
TGTGCCAGCAGTGGAGAAGACAGGGGGCCGTGGGGAGATACGCAGTATTTT
CASSGEDRGPWGDTQYF
>TRBJ2-7|NA|TRBV19|NA
TGTGCCAGTAGTATGTTGGGGTCTCGCGGGGACTCCTACGAGCAGTACTTC
CASSMLGSRGDSYEQYF
>TRBJ2-5|NA|TRBV25-1|NA
TGTGCCAGCAGTGAATATGGGGCAGGGGAAGAGACCCAGTACTTC
CASSEYGAGEETQYF
>TRBJ1-1|NA|TRBV20-1|NA
TGCAGTGCTAGTCCACTGAGGGCTGAAGCTTTCTTT
CSASPLRAEAFF
>TRBJ1-6|NA|TRBV5-1|TRBD1
TGCGCCAGCAGCGCGGGACAGGGCAATTCACCCCTCCACTTT
CASSAGQGNSPLHF
>TRBJ2-5|NA|TRBV3-1/TRBV3-2|NA
TGTGCCAGCAGCCATGGAGGGGCCCAGGAGACCCAGTACTTC
CASSHGGAQETQYF
>TRBJ2-3|NA|TRBV19|TRBD2
TGTGCCAGTAGTGGGCAGCGGGGTAGCACAGATACGCAGTATTTT
CASSGQRGSTDTQYF
>TRBJ2-2|NA|TRBV19|TRBD1
TGTGCCAGTAGTCCGGGACAGGGGACCGGGGAGCTGTTTTTT
CASSPGQGTGELFF
>TRBJ1-1|NA|TRBV5-5|NA
TGTGCCAGCACCCTCAATTTTGAGCTTGCTTTCTTT
CASTLNFELAFF
>TRBJ2-7|NA|TRBV10-3|TRBD2
TGTGCCATCAGTGAGTCGGGGACTAGCGACGACGAGCAGTACTTC
CAISESGTSDDEQYF
>TRBJ1-1|NA|TRBV5-1|NA
TGCGCCAGCAGCTCGGAGCGGAAGACTGAAGCTTTCTTT
CASSSERKTEAFF
>TRBJ2-1|NA|TRBV3-1/TRBV3-2|NA
TGTGCCAGCAGCCCGACAGGCGATGAGCAGTTCTTC
CASSPTGDEQFF
>TRBJ2-1|NA|TRBV27|TRBD1
TGTGCCAGCAGTTTAAAGGGACAGGGGATCCGGGAGCAGTTCTTC
CASSLKGQGIREQFF
>TRBJ1-3|NA|TRBV9|NA
TGTGCCAGCAGCGTAGGAGAAGGAAACACCATATATTTT
CASSVGEGNTIYF
>TRBJ1-2|NA|TRBV3-1/TRBV3-2|NA
TGTGCCAGCAGCCAAGATCCGAGGGGCTACACCTTC
CASSQDPRGYTF
>TRBJ2-1|NA|TRBV7-2|TRBD1
TGTGCCAGCAGCTTGAGCGGACAGGGTAATGTGCAGTTCTTC
CASSLSGQGNVQFF
>TRBJ2-5|NA|TRBV27|TRBD2
TGTGCCAGCAGCCCACTAGCGGGGGGACAAGAGACCCAGTACTTC
CASSPLAGGQETQYF
>TRBJ1-2|NA|TRBV3-1/TRBV3-2|NA
TGTGCCAGCAGCCAACTAGGAGAGGAAGATGGCTACACCTTC
CASSQLGEEDGYTF
>TRBJ2-1|NA|TRBV10-3|NA
TGTGCCATCAGATCAGGGGGAGGTAATGAGCAGTTCTTC
CAIRSGGGNEQFF
>TRBJ2-2|NA|TRBV6-5|TRBD1
TGTGCCAGCAGGGGACAGGGTAGTGTCGGGGAGCTGTTTTTT
CASRGQGSVGELFF
>TRBJ1-1|NA|TRBV3-1/TRBV3-2|NA
TGTGCCAGCAGCCAAGCTCGGGGGACTGAAGCTTTCTTT
CASSQARGTEAFF
>TRBJ2-7|NA|TRBV15|NA
TGTGCCACCAGTCCCTACCGACAGGTCCAGGGGAACGAGCAGTACTTC
CATSPYRQVQGNEQYF
>TRBJ2-3|NA|TRBV5-8|NA
TGTGCCAGCAGCTTGAAGCCAGATACGCAGTATTTT
CASSLKPDTQYF
>TRBJ2-5|once|TRBV5-1|TRBD2
TGCGCCAGCAGCCCTGGACTAGCGGGGGCCCAAGAGACCCAGTACTTC
CASSPGLAGAQETQYF
>TRBJ2-1|NA|TRBV5-1|NA
TGCGCCAGCAGCTTGGCCGGGAAGGGCTCCTACAATGAGCAGTTCTTC
CASSLAGKGSYNEQFF
>TRBJ1-1|NA|TRBV3-1/TRBV3-2|NA
TGTGCCAGCAGCTTACGGACAGCACAGAACACTGAAGCTTTCTTT
CASSLRTAQNTEAFF
>TRBJ2-1|NA|TRBV3-1/TRBV3-2|NA
TGTGCCAGCAGCCAAGACGGGAACAATGAGCAGTTCTTC
CASSQDGNNEQFF
>TRBJ2-3|NA|TRBV7-9|TRBD2
TGTGCCAGCAGCCTCCGACTAGCGGGGGAGGCAGATACGCAGTATTTT
CASSLRLAGEADTQYF
>TRBJ2-3|few|TRBV3-1/TRBV3-2|NA
TGTGCCAGCAGCGGACTGGCGGGTGACACAGATACGCAGTATTTT
CASSGLAGDTDTQYF
>TRBJ2-5|NA|TRBV5-1|NA
TGCGCCAGCAGCTTGGCCGGGCAGGGCCGTCGACAAGAGACCCAGTACTTC
CASSLAGQGRRQETQYF
>TRBJ2-5|NA|TRBV11-2|TRBD1
TGTGCCAGCAGCTTAGATGGGACAGGGGAAGAGACCCAGTACTTC
CASSLDGTGEETQYF
>TRBJ1-1|NA|TRBV10-3|NA
TGTGCCATCAGTGATTTCGGGGGCACTGAAGCTTTCTTT
CAISDFGGTEAFF
>TRBJ2-3|NA|TRBV5-1|TRBD1
TGCGCCAGCAGCAAAGCAGGGGGCGCATTCTATACGCAGTATTTT
CASSKAGGAFYTQYF
>TRBJ2-5|NA|TRBV7-6|NA
TGTGCCAGCAGCTTAGCTTACCTCGCAGGGGAAGAGACCCAGTACTTC
CASSLAYLAGEETQYF
>TRBJ1-5|NA|TRBV7-2|TRBD1
TGTGCCAGCAGCAAGGGACAGACGATTCAGCCCCAGCATTTT
CASSKGQTIQPQHF
>TRBJ2-7|NA|TRBV2|TRBD2
TGTGCCAGCCGGGGGAGCGGGGGGCTTCCCTACGAGCAGTACTTC
CASRGSGGLPYEQYF
>TRBJ1-4|NA|TRBV19|NA
TGTGCCAGTAGTACCGACTGGACAACTAATGAAAAACTGTTTTTT
CASSTDWTTNEKLFF
>TRBJ2-1|NA|TRBV18|TRBD2
TGTGCCAGCTCACCAGAAGGCGGGGGGCGGGTTGAGCAGTTCTTC
CASSPEGGGRVEQFF
>TRBJ1-6|NA|TRBV3-1/TRBV3-2|NA
TGTGCCAGCAGCCTGCGGGAGCGGGATTCACCCCTCCACTTT
CASSLRERDSPLHF
>TRBJ2-7|NA|TRBV12-3/TRBV12-4|NA
TGTGCCAGCAGTTCAGCCTACGAGCAGTACTTC
CASSSAYEQYF
>TRBJ1-2|NA|TRBV11-2|TRBD1
TGTGCCAGCAGCTTAGCGACAGGGGTGAGCTATGGCTACACCTTC
CASSLATGVSYGYTF
>TRBJ2-1|once|TRBV23-1|TRBD1
TGCGCCAGCACCGTCGGACAGGGATTCAATGAGCAGTTCTTC
CASTVGQGFNEQFF
>TRBJ2-5|NA|TRBV2|NA
TGTGCCAGCAGGAGGCGCATCATAAGGGGGAGAACTCAAGAGACCCAGTACTTC
CASRRRIIRGRTQETQYF
>TRBJ1-1|few|TRBV7-2|NA
TGTGCCAGCAGTCTCTCGGGGTTCGGGGAAGCTTTCTTT
CASSLSGFGEAFF
>TRBJ1-2|NA|TRBV25-1|NA
TGTGCCAGCAGCGGAGGGTCGGGGGTGTATGGCTACACCTTC
CASSGGSGVYGYTF